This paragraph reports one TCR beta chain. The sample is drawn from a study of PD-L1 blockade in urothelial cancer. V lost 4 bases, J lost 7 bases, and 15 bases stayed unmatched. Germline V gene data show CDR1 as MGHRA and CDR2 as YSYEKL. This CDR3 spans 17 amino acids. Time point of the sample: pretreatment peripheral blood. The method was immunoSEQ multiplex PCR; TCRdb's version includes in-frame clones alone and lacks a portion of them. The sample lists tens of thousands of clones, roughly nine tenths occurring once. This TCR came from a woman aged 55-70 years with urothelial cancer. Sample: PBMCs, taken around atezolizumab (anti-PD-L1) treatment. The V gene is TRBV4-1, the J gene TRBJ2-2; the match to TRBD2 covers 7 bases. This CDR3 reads CASSLVWGGGFGGELFF. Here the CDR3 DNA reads TGCGCCAGCAGCCTAGTCTGGGGGGGTGGGTTTGGCGGGGAGCTGTTTTTT.